This entry lists 8 T cell receptor beta chains sequenced from one sample in a study of radiation and T cells in renal cell carcinoma. Documented time point: blood 2 weeks post-SBRT. Treatment in this sample: 15 Gy SBRT to primary tumor, nephrectomy 4 weeks later. Produced via immunoSEQ multiplex PCR; TCRdb's table is partial and in-frame only. The repertoire holds 160,000 or so clones, with roughly 89% as singletons. Sequenced material: blood, taken from a patient whose treatment included radiotherapy and nephrectomy. The receptors shown here come from a woman aged 50 to 60 with renal cell carcinoma.

V and J are TRBV7-3 and TRBJ1-2; D is unresolved. The CDR3 sequence is 14 residues long. CDR1 is SGHTA, CDR2 FQGTGA, per germline. Trimming shortened V by 4 bases and J by 6 bases, and 15 bases separated the two germline ends. CDR3 coding DNA: TGTGCCAGCAGCTATTCCGTCAGTGGCGATGGCTACACCTTC. This sequence encodes CASSYSVSGDGYTF.

The chain is built from TRBV5-5 and TRBJ2-5, with D possibly matching TRBD2 (5 bases). The CDR3 is made up of 13 amino acids. Per the germline V gene, CDR1 is SGHKS and CDR2 is YYEKEE (reference sequence). V was cut by 6 bases and J by 3 bases, with 12 bases left in between. The CDR3 DNA reads TGTGCCAGCACCTTAGGAGCGGAAGAGACCCAGTACTTC. The encoded protein is CASTLGAEETQYF.

The V and J genes are TRBV7-8 and TRBJ2-7; the match to TRBD2 covers 9 bases. This CDR3 contains 16 residues. The germline V gene has CDR1 SGHVS and CDR2 FQNEAQ. Trimming removed 6 bases from V and 2 bases from J; junction bases left unmatched: 11. In DNA, the CDR3 is TGTGCCAGCAGGCCCACACTAGCGGGTTCCCCCTACGAGCAGTACTTC. Translated, it gives CASRPTLAGSPYEQYF.

This clone has a single count. The chain joins TRBV10-1 to TRBJ2-3; 8 bases agree with TRBD1. V gave up 9 bases and J gave up 6 bases; unmatched junction bases: 14. Germline assignment: CDR1 WNHNN and CDR2 SYGVQD (reference sequence). CDR3 length: 15 amino acids. DNA for the CDR3: TGCGCCAGTTCCGGGACAGGTCACCTCTGGGATACGCAGTATTTT. Its protein product is CASSGTGHLWDTQYF.

The chain employs TRBV11-2 and TRBJ2-3; D is uncertain. V was trimmed by 5 bases and J by 1 base, leaving 10 bases between them. CDR3 size: 14 residues. CDR1 and CDR2 from the germline V gene are SGHAT and FQNNGV. CDR3: CASSPRPGTDTQYF. The DNA of the CDR3 is TGTGCCAGCAGCCCCCGCCCCGGCACAGATACGCAGTATTTT.

The rearrangement uses TRBV5-4 and TRBJ2-5, with D uncertain. The V end lost 4 bases, the J end lost 4 bases, and 11 bases lay between the germline ends. This CDR3 has 13 amino acids. Germline CDR1 is SGHNT and CDR2 is YYREEE (reference sequence). The CDR3, as DNA: TGTGCCAGCAGCAGGGATGACGGAGAGACCCAGTACTTC. It codes for CASSRDDGETQYF.

V usage is TRBV5-4 and J usage is TRBJ2-1; D might be TRBD2 (6 bases). Trimming left V 4 bases short and J 4 bases short, with 18 bases between. Germline V gene data show CDR1 as SGHNT and CDR2 as YYREEE (reference sequence). The CDR3 is made up of 16 amino acids. The CDR3 region has the DNA TGTGCCAGCAGCGGGGGGATCCGGGACCGTTACAATGAGCAGTTCTTC. It translates to CASSGGIRDRYNEQFF.

V is TRBV6-6 and J is TRBJ2-5; the D is unclear. V lost 2 bases and J 5 bases, leaving 15 bases between the germline ends. CDR3 length: 15 residues. In germline, CDR1 is MNHNY, CDR2 SVGAGI (reference sequence). CDR3 DNA sequence: TGTGCCAGCAGTTACCCAAGACGCCGTGGGGAGACCCAGTACTTC. Translation gives CASSYPRRRGETQYF.